This entry is about one T cell receptor (beta chain). This clone turned up a few times. Its binding antigen is unknown. No quality values exist for individual bases; no much larger clone is one base distant. These data belong to a study of cytomegalovirus exposure and HLA in healthy donors (dated by TCRdb to 2015 to 2018). Notes on the research overall: An earlier analysis of a few hundred of the donors reported about 300 Gb of sequence data and approximately 120 million unique TCR beta sequences obtained from approximately 180 million T cells. An earlier analysis of some 500 of the donors used high-throughput TCR beta sequencing to judge whether each TCR beta V gene segment behaved as functional or pseudogenic. The study aimed to test whether signatures of past pathogen exposure could be identified by cataloging public T cell receptors. Donor age, sex, ethnicity and CMV serostatus were compiled alongside the repertoire data. Typing coverage varied by locus: roughly 629-630 donors for A, B, C, DRB1 and DQB1; approximately 500 for DQA1; around 610 for DPA1; more than 450 for DPB1. Along with the approximately 650-subject first cohort, a separate validation cohort of some 130 different subjects was used. Every repertoire in the discovery cohort had been generated on one and the same sequencing platform. The study combined high-throughput TCR immunosequencing, statistical association of individual TCRs with disease status, and machine learning to predict cytomegalovirus infection status. In the later analysis, no new phenotypic data were used to find candidate immune exposures; instead, reliance was placed on TCR beta sequences and their occurrence across donors. About five DR-DQ haplotypes were treated as single units for association and clustering because of strong linkage in the cohort. In a later analysis, previously published TCR beta repertoires from 500 to 750 donors were re-analyzed and high-resolution HLA genotyping was added so that TCR occurrence patterns could be studied. Among approximately 370 genotyped donors of the cohort, an average of about 220,000 unique TCR beta nucleotide sequences was sequenced per donor, of which roughly 18% were non-productive. Genome-wide SNP genotypes for about 65% of the 666 donors were used in a later genetic analysis, which treated that subset as a discovery cohort. Using immunosequencing, the study profiled T cell repertoires from fewer than 850 subjects and related those repertoires to cytomegalovirus serostatus. Both class I and class II loci were covered by HLA typing, at four-digit resolution. An early release covering roughly 640 HLA-typed donors comprised about 300 gigabases of sequencing data and 65 million to 100 million unique TCR sequences. Among the roughly 400 genotyped donors, around 79% belonged to the genetic ancestry cluster associated with self-reported Caucasian donors.

CDR1 and CDR2 (SQVTM, ANQGSEA) derive from the germline V gene. From the cysteine up to the phenylalanine, the CDR3 has a length of 14 residues. This entry keeps only the CDR3 DNA: 42 bases, framed from base 1. The trim is 7 bases for V and 0 bases for J, with a gap of 16 bases between the germline ends. The cohort consisted of approximately 690 healthy bone marrow donors. At the time of sampling, every cohort member was nominally healthy, though immune exposures that went unrecorded were likely present. The donor was CMV seropositive and was included in the group of 250 to 300 seropositive cohort members. A peripheral blood sample was collected from each donor, and TCR beta sequencing was performed on peripheral blood mononuclear cells. The Qiagen DNeasy Blood Extraction Kit was used to extract genomic DNA from the blood cell samples. The protocol used for the library was the immunoSEQ multiplex PCR assay. For the multiplex PCR, a mixture combining 60 forward primers for TCR Vbeta segments and 13 reverse primers for TCR Jbeta segments was used. The CDR3 region of rearranged TCR beta genes was amplified from genomic DNA by a multiplex PCR assay. Amplified TCR beta libraries were sequenced as 87-base-pair reads on the Illumina HiSeq System. On the authors' methods: A later analysis tallied 75 million to 95 million unique TCR beta chains across the 700 or so repertoires, and about 10 million of those chains were shared by two or more donors. A nearest-neighbor algorithm error-corrected the raw reads and collapsed the reads into unique sequences, merging closely related sequences to remove PCR and sequencing errors. V, D and J gene segments were assigned by aligning CDR3 sequences to IMGT reference sequences. For a sequence to be retained, at least a six-nucleotide match to both a V gene segment and a J gene segment was required. Rearrangements were called productive when the CDR3 lacked stop codons and stayed in frame with V and J; all others were non-productive. Following IMGT convention, CDR3 was defined as the stretch from the second conserved V-encoded cysteine to the conserved J-encoded phenylalanine. The earlier analysis of about 640 of the donors excluded any sequence lacking an unambiguous match to a single V gene segment. In an earlier analysis of a few hundred of the donors, V segments were called functional above 56.7% productive rearrangements and were called segregating when the between-donor standard deviation exceeded 5%. A statistical classification framework was developed to diagnose cytomegalovirus status using the catalog of TCR beta chain sequences. A later analysis assigned V and J genes by comparing TCR nucleotide sequences with IMGT/GENE-DB human TR gene sequences. In a later analysis, CDR3 sequences and most-parsimonious VDJ recombination scenarios were assigned using the TCRdist pipeline. In a later analysis, each TCR beta chain was defined by its CDR3 amino acid sequence together with its V-gene family, and reads without a unique V-gene family were excluded. As a way to deal with suspected cross-contamination and a sequencing artifact, a later analysis dropped more than 500 nucleotide sequences that were highly shared and had low generation probability. For each public chain, a later analysis derived a clonal expansion index from normalized ranks of inferred template counts within each repertoire. In a later analysis, generation probabilities were computed with a VDJ recombination model fitted to out-of-frame rearrangements, and the resulting probabilities were checked against IGoR. A later analysis scored TCR-TCR, TCR-HLA and TCR-CMV co-occurrence with hypergeometric tests, applying a repertoire-size bias correction to TCR pairs. To estimate false discovery rates, a later analysis permuted the HLA or CMV assignments 20 times. In a later analysis, co-occurring TCRs were grouped using DBSCAN, with TCRdist sequence similarity added in when clustering inside HLA-allele-positive subsets. Co-occurrence clustering excluded repertoires with fewer than 30,000 or more than 120,000 public chains, plus five with anomalous nucleotide sharing. In TCRdb, the immuneACCESS table is reduced to in-frame sequences with V and J assigned. These tables do not hold every clone; where another copy was compared, an unresolved V gene accounts for under half, and the others remain unexplained. D and trimming were read from the DNA, whereas the V and J calls and clone size are those reported in that table. The sample includes roughly 75,000 clones, with more than 65% observed a single time. 18% of the sample belongs to the ten largest clones.

The investigation overall reported the following: A later analysis found that most CMV-associated TCR beta chains appeared HLA-restricted, with HLA associations seemingly driven largely by CMV exposure. A later analysis reported that several top co-occurrence clusters appeared linked to parvovirus B19, influenza, CMV and Epstein-Barr virus. In an earlier analysis of a few hundred of the donors, most TCR beta V segments were observed in productive rearrangements about 87% or about 30% of the time, broadly matching IMGT annotations. The cohort was sequenced for TCR beta chains only, and without alpha or paired-chain data the features that could be detected were limited. Because HLA typing was unavailable for some donors at each locus, only the typed subset was used in association tests. In a later analysis, HLA-associated TCR beta chains showed more clonal expansion and lower generation probabilities than non-associated chains that were equally common. In vitro tests confirmed that a few of the cytomegalovirus-associated TCR beta chains recognize cytomegalovirus antigens. A group of highly shared sequence variants was considered likely to be a technical artifact of the sequencing pipeline. The study listed around 160 TCR beta chains as associated with cytomegalovirus. Compared with the 666-donor mean, donors in an Asian-associated ancestry cluster had fewer N-insertions in productive TCRs, according to a later genetic analysis. In both the original and validation cohorts, the classifier was reported to diagnose cytomegalovirus status with high specificity and sensitivity. CMV serostatus was the only immune exposure information available for the cohort. Specific HLA alleles were associated with 15,000 to 20,000 TCR beta sequences at a false discovery rate of 0.05 in a later analysis. Assigning TCR associations to individual alleles was difficult when HLA alleles, especially DR and DQ, strongly co-occurred. It was suggested by the authors that the approach could potentially be generalized to other disease states and immunological phenotypes. While some public TCRs were present in many individuals, most TCR sequences turned up only very rarely across donors. A later analysis found that TCR association rates varied across HLA loci, with DRB1 alleles showing the most associated TCRs and HLA-C alleles the fewest. A further reported finding was that TCR beta sequences accurately predicted the HLA-A and HLA-B alleles for most subjects in the first cohort. Because counts were too low, roughly 18 rarely observed V segments, including chromosome 9 orphons, were left out of the earlier analysis of 587 of the donors. The 87-base-pair reads could not distinguish some IMGT-functional V segments, including TRBV6-2 and TRBV6-3, so those segments were excluded. Correlated functional status among segregating V segments might be attributable to linkage disequilibrium, but an unknown experimental factor could not be ruled out. Sequencing depth was assumed to be roughly uniform across donors in the presence/absence analyses, though that assumption may not hold. A later genetic analysis associated a missense DCLRE1C variant with V-gene and J-gene trimming of TCR beta chains, and an independent cohort replicated the association.

Rearrangement joined TRBV29-1 to TRBJ2-7; a tentative D call is TRBD2 (5 bases match). This TCR came from a man between 65 and 80 years old in good health and CMV-seropositive. The specimen sequenced was PBMCs. The CDR3 sequence is CSARAVRDSYEQYF. The DNA reads as follows: TGCAGCGCCCGGGCTGTACGGGACTCCTACGAGCAGTACTTC.